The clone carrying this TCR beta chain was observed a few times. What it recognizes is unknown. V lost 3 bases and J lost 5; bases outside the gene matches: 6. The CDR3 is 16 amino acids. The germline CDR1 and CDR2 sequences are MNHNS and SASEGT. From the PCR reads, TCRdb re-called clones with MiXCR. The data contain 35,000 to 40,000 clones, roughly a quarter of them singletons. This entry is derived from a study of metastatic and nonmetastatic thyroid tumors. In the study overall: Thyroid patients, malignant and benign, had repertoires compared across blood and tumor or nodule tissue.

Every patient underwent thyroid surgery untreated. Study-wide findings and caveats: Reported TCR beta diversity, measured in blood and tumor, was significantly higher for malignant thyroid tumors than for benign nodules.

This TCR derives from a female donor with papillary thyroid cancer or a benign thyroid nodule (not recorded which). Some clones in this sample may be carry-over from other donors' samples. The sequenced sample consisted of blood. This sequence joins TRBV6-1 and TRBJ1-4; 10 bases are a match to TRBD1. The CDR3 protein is CASSDLPGQGNEKLFF. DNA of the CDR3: TGTGCCAGCAGTGACTTGCCGGGACAGGGGAATGAAAAACTGTTTTTT.